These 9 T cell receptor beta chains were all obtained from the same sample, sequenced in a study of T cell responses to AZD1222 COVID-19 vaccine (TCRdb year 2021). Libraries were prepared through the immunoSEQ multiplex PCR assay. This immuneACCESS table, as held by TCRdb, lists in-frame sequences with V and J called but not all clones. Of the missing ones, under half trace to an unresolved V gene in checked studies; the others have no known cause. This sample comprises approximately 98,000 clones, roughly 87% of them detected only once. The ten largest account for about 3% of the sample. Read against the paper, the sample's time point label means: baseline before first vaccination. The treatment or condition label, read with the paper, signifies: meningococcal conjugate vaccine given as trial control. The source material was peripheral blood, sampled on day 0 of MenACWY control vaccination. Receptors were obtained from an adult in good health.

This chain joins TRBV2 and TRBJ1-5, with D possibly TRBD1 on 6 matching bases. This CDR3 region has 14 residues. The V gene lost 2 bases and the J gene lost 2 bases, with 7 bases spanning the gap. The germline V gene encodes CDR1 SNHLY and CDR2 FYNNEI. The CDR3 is CASSEQGRNQPQHF. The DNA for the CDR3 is TGTGCCAGCAGTGAACAGGGGCGCAATCAGCCCCAGCATTTT.

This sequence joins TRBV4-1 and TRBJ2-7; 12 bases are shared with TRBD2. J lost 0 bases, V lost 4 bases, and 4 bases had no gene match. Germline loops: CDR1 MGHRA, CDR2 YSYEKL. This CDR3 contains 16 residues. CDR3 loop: CASSPATSGGSYEQYF. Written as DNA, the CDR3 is TGCGCCAGCAGCCCGGCGACTAGCGGGGGCTCCTACGAGCAGTACTTC.

CDR3 DNA: TGTGCCAGCAGTGGGACAGTAGAGGGCTACACCTTC. It codes for CASSGTVEGYTF. V and J are TRBV9 and TRBJ1-2; TRBD1 agrees at 7 bases. Germline loops: CDR1 SGDLS, CDR2 YYNGEE. The CDR3 is 12 residues long. J lost 8 bases, V lost 5 bases, and 6 bases had no gene match.

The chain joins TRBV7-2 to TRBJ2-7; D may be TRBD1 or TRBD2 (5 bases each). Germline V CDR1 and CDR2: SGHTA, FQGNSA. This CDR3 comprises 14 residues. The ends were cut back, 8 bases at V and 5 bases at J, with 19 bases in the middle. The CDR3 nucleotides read TGTGCCAGCGTCGCCCCAGGGAGTTTCCACGAGCAGTACTTC. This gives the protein CASVAPGSFHEQYF.

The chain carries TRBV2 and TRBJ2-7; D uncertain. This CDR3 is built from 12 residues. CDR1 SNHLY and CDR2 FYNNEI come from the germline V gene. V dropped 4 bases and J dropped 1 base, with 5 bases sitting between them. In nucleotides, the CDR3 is TGTGCCAGCAGTGTGGTTTCCTACGAGCAGTACTTC. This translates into CASSVVSYEQYF.

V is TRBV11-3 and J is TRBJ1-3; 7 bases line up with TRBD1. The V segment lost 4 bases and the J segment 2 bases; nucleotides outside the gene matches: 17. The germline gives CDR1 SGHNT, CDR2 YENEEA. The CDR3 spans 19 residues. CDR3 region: CASSSSRGPRQGPGNTIYF. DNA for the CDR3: TGTGCCAGCAGCTCGTCACGGGGTCCTCGACAGGGACCTGGAAACACCATATATTTT.

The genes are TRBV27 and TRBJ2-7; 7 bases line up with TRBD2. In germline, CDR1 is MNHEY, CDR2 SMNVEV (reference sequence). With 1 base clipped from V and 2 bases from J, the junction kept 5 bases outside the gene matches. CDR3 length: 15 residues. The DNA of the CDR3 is TGTGCCAGCAGTTTATTCCCTAGCGGAACCTACGAGCAGTACTTC. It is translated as CASSLFPSGTYEQYF.

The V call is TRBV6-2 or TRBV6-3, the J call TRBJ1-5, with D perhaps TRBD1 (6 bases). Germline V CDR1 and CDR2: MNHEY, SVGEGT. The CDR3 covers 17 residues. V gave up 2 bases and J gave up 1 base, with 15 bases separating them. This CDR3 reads CASSYSRGGLSNQPQHF. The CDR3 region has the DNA TGTGCCAGCAGTTACAGCAGGGGTGGGTTAAGCAATCAGCCCCAGCATTTT.

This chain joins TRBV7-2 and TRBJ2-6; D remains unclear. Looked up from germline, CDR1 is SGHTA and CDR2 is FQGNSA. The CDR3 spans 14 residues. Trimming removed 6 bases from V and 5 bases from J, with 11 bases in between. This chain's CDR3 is CASSFLLRANVLTF. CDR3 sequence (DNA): TGTGCCAGCAGTTTTTTACTAAGGGCCAACGTCCTGACTTTC.